This TCR beta chain was recovered during a study of shared clonotypes between healthy human individuals (dated by TCRdb to about 2020). About the full investigation: The cohort included a few men and a couple of women between 18 and 49 years of age. For each donor, three plates each were used for CD4 naive and CD4 memory, two plates were used for CD8 naive, and one plate was used for CD8 memory. Blood TCR repertoires of roughly five healthy adults were deeply sequenced to estimate repertoire size and the extent of clonotype sharing between individuals. Libraries were prepared and TCR repertoires were sequenced by different laboratories using diverse techniques, in order to increase sequencing depth and limit assay-specific biases. Each donor's leukapheresis produced roughly between roughly 0.9 and 9 billion PBMCs.

Using the deep immunoSEQ assay, multiplex PCR amplified TCR CDR3 regions from genomic DNA. Extracted genomic DNA from each cell subset was spread evenly across all wells of several immunoSEQ 96-well plates, with each plate serving as a replicate. Each replicate PCR for sorted subsets received around 200 ng genomic DNA, equal to roughly 30,000 T cell genomes. The purified libraries were quantified using a Qubit 3.0 fluorometer, sized with a Bioanalyzer 2100, and then quantified again using the KAPA Library Quantification kit. Each immunoSEQ 96-well plate was sequenced on its own single-read 150-cycle Illumina NextSeq 550 flow cell. As for the original processing: Because the immunoSEQ output included only junctional sequences and no quality scores, the filtering could not be the same as the filtering used for full-length reads. Sequences were annotated with PyIR, a Python wrapper for IgBLAST v1.9, and V/J genes and CDR3 were assigned using IMGT germline references. Reads were filtered out if the reads had weak V/J assignments (E-value above 1e-6), no CDR3, stop codons, out-of-frame junctions, or ambiguous translated residues. V3J clonotypes were defined as sequences sharing an identical inferred V gene, J gene, and CDR3 amino acid sequence. Percentage overlap between repertoires was calculated by dividing the number of shared unique clonotypes by the size of the smaller repertoire. Three approaches were used to assess repertoire richness: RTK rarefaction, the Chao1 estimator, and Recon v2.1 estimates of unobserved clonotypes. OLGA was used to compute generation probabilities for all TCRbeta clonotypes that the gDNA method yielded from a handful of donors. TCRdb mirrors the immuneACCESS table, restricted to in-frame sequences. Some clones are absent from its copies; in checked studies, under half trace to an unresolved V gene, and the reason for the others is unknown. V, J and clone size derive from that table, while D and trimming were established from the DNA sequence. The sample profile shows more than 2 million clones; approximately 96% of them were found once. The top ten constitute roughly 0.13% of the sample.

From its cysteine to its phenylalanine, the CDR3 spans 14 amino acids. The read is trimmed to its CDR3 DNA, 42 bases read in frame from base 1. Cut back by 4 bases and 7 bases, the V and J ends lie 19 bases apart. Looking up the germline V gene (reference sequence) yields CDR1 GTSNPN and CDR2 SVGIG. The paper as a whole reports these results and caveats: Based on pairwise subsampling, the degree of clonotype sharing among donors was expected to be affected by sequencing depth. Across a handful of donors, around 5.4% of naive CD4, 3.5% of naive CD8, roughly 2.2% of memory CD4, and 0.4% of memory CD8 clonotypes were shared. Because the study included a small number of donors, the genetic and exposure-history diversity represented was limited. Compared with non-shared clonotypes, the clonotypes found in all four sorted-subset donors had higher generation probabilities. Sampling was restricted to blood, and TCR repertoires in tissue are likely to differ from TCR repertoires in blood. Naive subsets generally had larger estimated clonotype richness than memory subsets. Rarefaction of sorted-subset datasets indicated incomplete sequencing despite the large sequencing depth.

This clone was seen once. Its antigen remains undetermined. No quality values exist for individual bases; no much larger clone is one base distant. The donors were healthy, HIV-negative adults who had no recently reported acute infections or vaccinations. Every donor was a Caucasian adult living in Nashville, Tennessee, USA. CD4+ T cells were enriched through magnetic negative selection, after which naive cells were positively selected on CD45RA and the remaining negative fraction served as the memory subset. After blood collection by leukapheresis, PBMCs were isolated using Ficoll-Histopaque density gradient centrifugation and then cryopreserved in the vapor phase of liquid nitrogen. Analytical flow cytometry was used to check the purity and quantity of each magnetically sorted T cell population. Genomic DNA was isolated from each sorted fraction and quantified by UV absorbance on a Nanodrop 2000c.

Sequencing was performed on naive CD4+ T cells sorted from blood. What this sample's cell subset or site label stands for: CD45RA+ positively selected. The V and J segments used are TRBV30 and TRBJ1-2, with the D segment identity uncertain. This TCR was sampled from a man between 18 and 29 years old in good health. The CDR3 protein sequence reads: CAWTLTSTYFGYTF. The DNA is TGTGCCTGGACACTTACCTCTACCTACTTTGGCTACACCTTC.